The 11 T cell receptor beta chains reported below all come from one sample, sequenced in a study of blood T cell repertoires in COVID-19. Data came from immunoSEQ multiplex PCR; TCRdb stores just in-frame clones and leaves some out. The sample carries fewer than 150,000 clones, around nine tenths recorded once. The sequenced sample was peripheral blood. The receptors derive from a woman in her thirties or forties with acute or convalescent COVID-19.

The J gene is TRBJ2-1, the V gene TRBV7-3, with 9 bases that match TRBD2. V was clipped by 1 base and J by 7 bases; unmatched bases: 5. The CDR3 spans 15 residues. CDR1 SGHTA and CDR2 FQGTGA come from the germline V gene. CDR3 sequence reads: CASSLRASGRNEQFF. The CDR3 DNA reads TGTGCCAGCAGCTTAAGAGCGAGCGGGAGGAATGAGCAGTTCTTC.

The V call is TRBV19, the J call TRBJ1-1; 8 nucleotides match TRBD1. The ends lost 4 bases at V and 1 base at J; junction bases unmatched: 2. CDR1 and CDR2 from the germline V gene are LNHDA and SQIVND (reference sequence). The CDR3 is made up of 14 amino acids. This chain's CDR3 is CASSTQGANTEAFF. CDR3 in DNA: TGTGCCAGTAGTACCCAGGGGGCGAACACTGAAGCTTTCTTT.

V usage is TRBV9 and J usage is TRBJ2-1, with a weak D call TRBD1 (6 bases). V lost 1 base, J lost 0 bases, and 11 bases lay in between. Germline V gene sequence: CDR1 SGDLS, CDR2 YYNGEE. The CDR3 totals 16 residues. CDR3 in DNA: TGTGCCAGCAGCGTAAACCCGGACAGCTCCTACAATGAGCAGTTCTTC. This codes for CASSVNPDSSYNEQFF.

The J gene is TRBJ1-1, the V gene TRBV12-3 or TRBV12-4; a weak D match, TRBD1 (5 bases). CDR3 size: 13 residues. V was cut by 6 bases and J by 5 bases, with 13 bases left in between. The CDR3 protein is CASRQGRVTEAFF. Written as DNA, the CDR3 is TGTGCCAGCAGGCAGGGTAGGGTGACTGAAGCTTTCTTT.

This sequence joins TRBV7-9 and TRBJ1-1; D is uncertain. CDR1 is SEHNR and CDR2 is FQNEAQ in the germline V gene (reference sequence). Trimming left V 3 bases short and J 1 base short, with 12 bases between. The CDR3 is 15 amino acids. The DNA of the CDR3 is TGTGCCAGCAGCTTCGGCGGGTCGAGGAACACTGAAGCTTTCTTT. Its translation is CASSFGGSRNTEAFF.

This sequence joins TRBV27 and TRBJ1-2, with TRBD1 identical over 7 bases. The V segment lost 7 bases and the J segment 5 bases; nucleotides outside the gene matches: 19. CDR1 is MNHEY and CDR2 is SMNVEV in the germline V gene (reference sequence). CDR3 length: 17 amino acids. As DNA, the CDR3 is TGTGCCAGCACCCCGAGCCAAGGGGGCCTACTTATTTATGGCTACACCTTC. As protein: CASTPSQGGLLIYGYTF.

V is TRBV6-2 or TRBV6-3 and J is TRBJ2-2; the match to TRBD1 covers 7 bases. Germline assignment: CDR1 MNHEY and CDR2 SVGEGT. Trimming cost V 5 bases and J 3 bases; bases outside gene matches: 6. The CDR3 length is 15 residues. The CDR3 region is CASSPPDRYTGELFF. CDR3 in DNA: TGTGCCAGCAGTCCGCCGGACAGGTACACCGGGGAGCTGTTTTTT.

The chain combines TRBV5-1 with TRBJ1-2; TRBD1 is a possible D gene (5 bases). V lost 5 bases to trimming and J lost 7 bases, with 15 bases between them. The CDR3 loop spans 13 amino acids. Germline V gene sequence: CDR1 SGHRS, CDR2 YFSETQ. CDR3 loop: CASRPDSKRGYTF. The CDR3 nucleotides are TGCGCCAGCAGACCCGACAGTAAACGTGGCTACACCTTC.

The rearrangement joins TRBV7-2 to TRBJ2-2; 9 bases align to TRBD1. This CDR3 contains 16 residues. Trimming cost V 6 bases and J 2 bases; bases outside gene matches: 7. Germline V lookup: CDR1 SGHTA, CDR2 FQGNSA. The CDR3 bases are TGTGCCAGCAGACTAGGGACAGGGACCAACACCGGGGAGCTGTTTTTT. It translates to CASRLGTGTNTGELFF.

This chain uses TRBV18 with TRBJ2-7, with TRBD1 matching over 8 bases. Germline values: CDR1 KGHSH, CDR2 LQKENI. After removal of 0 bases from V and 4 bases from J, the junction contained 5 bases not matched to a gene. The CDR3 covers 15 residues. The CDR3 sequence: CASSPPGQVIYEQYF. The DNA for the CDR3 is TGTGCCAGCTCACCACCGGGACAGGTGATATACGAGCAGTACTTC.

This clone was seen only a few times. CDR3 sequence: CASNSRDAPLHF. CDR3 DNA sequence: TGTGCCAGTAATTCCAGGGATGCACCCCTCCACTTT. The chain has TRBV19 and TRBJ1-6; a weak D match, TRBD1 (5 bases). Per germline, CDR1 LNHDA and CDR2 SQIVND (reference sequence). V dropped 7 bases and J dropped 11 bases, with 12 bases sitting between them. This CDR3 spans 12 amino acids.